A selection of T cell receptor beta chains follows, all from one sample in a study of cytomegalovirus exposure and HLA in healthy donors. Here immunoSEQ multiplex PCR was the method, and the copy in TCRdb shows in-frame clones only, minus some. The table shows around 65,000 clones, with more than 60% occurring only once. Sequencing was performed on PBMCs. These receptors originate from a man aged 50 to 59 in good health and CMV-seropositive. Each CDR3 is given with its conserved first and last residue. A D gene is named only where the DNA matches it firmly. Only part of the rows carry a size: once, few, many, or a class if the clone is expanded.

TRBV6-1	NA	TRBJ2-1	NA	CASSERRISSYNEQFF	TGTGCCAGCAGTGAACGTAGGATTAGCTCCTACAATGAACAGTTCTTC
TRBV13	NA	TRBJ2-3	NA	CASSALGDTQYF	TGTGCCAGCAGCGCCCTAGGAGATACGCAGTATTTT
TRBV9	NA	TRBJ2-3	TRBD2	CASSGSGGRTDTQYF	TGTGCCAGCAGCGGAAGCGGGGGGCGCACAGATACGCAGTATTTT
TRBV9	NA	TRBJ2-5	NA	CASSVATAVQETQYF	TGTGCCAGCAGCGTAGCTACAGCGGTACAAGAGACCCAGTACTTC
TRBV14	NA	TRBJ1-5	NA	CASSQGRPDRYSNQPQHF	TGTGCCAGCAGCCAAGGCAGACCGGACAGATATAGCAATCAGCCCCAGCATTTT
TRBV7-3	NA	TRBJ2-2	TRBD2	CASSLTMGSGRPGELFF	TGTGCCAGCAGCTTAACGATGGGTAGCGGGAGACCCGGGGAGCTGTTTTTT
TRBV18	once	TRBJ2-7	TRBD1	CTSSPGQGNEQYF	TGTACCAGCTCACCGGGACAGGGTAACGAGCAGTACTTC
TRBV11-2	NA	TRBJ2-5	TRBD2	CASKTGLAYQETQYF	TGTGCCAGCAAGACAGGACTAGCGTACCAAGAGACCCAGTACTTC
TRBV9	NA	TRBJ2-2	TRBD2	CASSPGLAVLNTGELFF	TGTGCCAGCAGCCCCGGACTAGCGGTCTTAAACACCGGGGAGCTGTTTTTT
TRBV2	NA	TRBJ2-1	TRBD2	CASSVGTSGYNEQFF	TGTGCCAGCAGTGTTGGGACTAGCGGCTACAATGAGCAGTTCTTC
TRBV7-2	NA	TRBJ2-5	NA	CASSLGGGPETQYF	TGTGCCAGCAGCTTAGGGGGGGGGCCCGAGACCCAGTACTTC
TRBV4-1	once	TRBJ1-2	TRBD1	CASSYTTGTGGAGYGYTF	TGCGCCAGCAGCTACACCACCGGGACAGGGGGCGCGGGCTATGGCTACACCTTC
TRBV7-9	NA	TRBJ2-3	NA	CASSLRAGSFNTQYF	TGTGCCAGCAGCTTACGGGCGGGCTCTTTTAATACGCAGTATTTT
TRBV7-9	NA	TRBJ2-7	NA	CASSLSGILYEQYF	TGTGCCAGCAGCTTAAGCGGAATCCTCTACGAGCAGTACTTC
TRBV5-1	NA	TRBJ1-3	TRBD1	CASSPTGGEGNTIYF	TGCGCCAGCAGCCCGACAGGGGGCGAAGGAAACACCATATATTTT
TRBV28	NA	TRBJ2-3	TRBD2	CASSTSTAGDTDTQYF	TGTGCCAGCAGCACGAGTACAGCGGGAGACACAGATACGCAGTATTTT